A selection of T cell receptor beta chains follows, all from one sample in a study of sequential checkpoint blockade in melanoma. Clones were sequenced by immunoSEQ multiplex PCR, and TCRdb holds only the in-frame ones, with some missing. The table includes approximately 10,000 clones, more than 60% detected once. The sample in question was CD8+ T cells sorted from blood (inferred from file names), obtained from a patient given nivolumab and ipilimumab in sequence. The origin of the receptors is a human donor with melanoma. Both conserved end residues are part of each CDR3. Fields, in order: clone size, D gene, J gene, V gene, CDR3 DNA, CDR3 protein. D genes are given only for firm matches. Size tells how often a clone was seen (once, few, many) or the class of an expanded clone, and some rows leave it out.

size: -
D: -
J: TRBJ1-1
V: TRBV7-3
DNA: TGTGCCAGCAGCTTAACGGAGAGCAGCGGGGATGAAGCTTTCTTT
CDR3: CASSLTESSGDEAFF

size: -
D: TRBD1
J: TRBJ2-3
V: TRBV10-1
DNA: TGCGCCAGCAGACCGTGTGTGGACAGGGAAGGAGATACGCAGTATTTT
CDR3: CASRPCVDREGDTQYF

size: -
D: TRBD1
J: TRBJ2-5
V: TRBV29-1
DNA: TGCAGCGTTGCTGACAGGGTATCTCAAGAGACCCAGTACTTC
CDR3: CSVADRVSQETQYF

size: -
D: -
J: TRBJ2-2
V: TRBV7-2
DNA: TGTGCCAGCAGCTTCTATCGGGTGAACACCGGGGAGCTGTTTTTT
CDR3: CASSFYRVNTGELFF

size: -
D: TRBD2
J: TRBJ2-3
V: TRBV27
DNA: TGTGCCAGCGGAAGCGGACTAGTTCTCATAGATACGCAGTATTTT
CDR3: CASGSGLVLIDTQYF

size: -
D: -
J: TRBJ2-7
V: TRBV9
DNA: TGTGCCAGCAGCGTAGCTCCCGCAGGCACCTACGAGCAGTACTTC
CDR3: CASSVAPAGTYEQYF

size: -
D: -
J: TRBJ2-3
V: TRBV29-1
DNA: TGCAGCGTTGACGGTTTGTGGGAAATAGCGGAGGGTGGGACTCGCGATACGCAGTATTTT
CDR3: CSVDGLWEIAEGGTRDTQYF

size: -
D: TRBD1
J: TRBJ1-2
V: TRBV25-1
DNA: TGTGCCAGTAGGACAGGGACCTATGGCTACACCTTC
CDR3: CASRTGTYGYTF

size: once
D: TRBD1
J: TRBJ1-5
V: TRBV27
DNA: TGTGCCAGCAGTTGGACAGGGGTCCAGCCCCAGCATTTT
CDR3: CASSWTGVQPQHF

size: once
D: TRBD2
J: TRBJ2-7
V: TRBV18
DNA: TGTGCCAGCTCACCCACTAGCGGGAGAACTTACGAGCAGTACTTC
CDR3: CASSPTSGRTYEQYF

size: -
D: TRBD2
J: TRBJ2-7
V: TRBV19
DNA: TGTGCCAGCGCCCGTGGGAGGGCTGGCGAGCAGTACTTC
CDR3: CASARGRAGEQYF

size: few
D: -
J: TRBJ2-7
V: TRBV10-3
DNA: TGTGCCATCAGTGAGTTCGGGACTCCACTCGGCGAGCAGTACTTC
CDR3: CAISEFGTPLGEQYF

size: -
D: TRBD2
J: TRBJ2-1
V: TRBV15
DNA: TGTGCCACCAGCAGAGAATGGGGCGGGAGGACAAATGAGCAGTTCTTC
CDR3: CATSREWGGRTNEQFF

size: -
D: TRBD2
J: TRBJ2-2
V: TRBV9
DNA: TGTGCCAGCAGCGGACTAGCGACCGGGGAGCTGTTTTTT
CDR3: CASSGLATGELFF

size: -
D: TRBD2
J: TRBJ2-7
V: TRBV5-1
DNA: TGCGCCAGCAGCTTATGGACTAGCGGGAGAGGTTACGAGCAGTACTTC
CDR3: CASSLWTSGRGYEQYF

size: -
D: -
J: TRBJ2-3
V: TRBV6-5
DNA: TGTGCCAGCAGTTACTCCACAGCTACAGATACGCAGTATTTT
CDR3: CASSYSTATDTQYF

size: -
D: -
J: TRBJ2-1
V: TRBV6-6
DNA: TGTGCCAGCAGTCCGCGGTGGGATGAGCAGTTCTTC
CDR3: CASSPRWDEQFF

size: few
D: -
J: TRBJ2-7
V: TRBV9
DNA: TGTGCCAGCAGCGCCGGTTTGAGCTACGAGCAGTACTTC
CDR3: CASSAGLSYEQYF

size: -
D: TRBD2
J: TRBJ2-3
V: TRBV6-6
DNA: TGTGCCAGCAGTCCAGGACTAGCGGGCACAGATACGCAGTATTTT
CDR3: CASSPGLAGTDTQYF

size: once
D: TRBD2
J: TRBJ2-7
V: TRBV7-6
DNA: TGTGCCAGCAGCCCCCTGGTAGCGGGAGGTGCGTACGAGCAGTACTTC
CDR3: CASSPLVAGGAYEQYF

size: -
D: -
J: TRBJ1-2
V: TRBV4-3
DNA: TGCGCCAGCAGCCAAGATGGAACAGGATACTATGGCTACACCTTC
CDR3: CASSQDGTGYYGYTF

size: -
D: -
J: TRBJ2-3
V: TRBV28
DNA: TGTGCCACCGTACTACCCGCAGAAAACACAGATACGCAGTATTTT
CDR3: CATVLPAENTDTQYF

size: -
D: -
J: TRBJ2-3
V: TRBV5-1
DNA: TGCGCCAGCAACACGGGAGCAAACACAGATACGCAGTATTTT
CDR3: CASNTGANTDTQYF

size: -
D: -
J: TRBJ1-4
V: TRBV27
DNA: TGTGCCAGCAGTTCCCTAGCTCTAGGAGAAAAACTGTTTTTT
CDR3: CASSSLALGEKLFF

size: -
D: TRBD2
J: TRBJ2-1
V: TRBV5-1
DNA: TGCGCCAGCAGCCAACCGGGACTAGCGGGGTACAATGAGCAGTTCTTC
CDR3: CASSQPGLAGYNEQFF

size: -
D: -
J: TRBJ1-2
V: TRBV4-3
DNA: TGCGCCAGCAGCCCCTATAGAACAGCTAACTATGGCTACACCTTC
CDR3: CASSPYRTANYGYTF

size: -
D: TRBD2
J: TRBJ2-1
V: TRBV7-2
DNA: TGTGCCAGCAGCTTCGGACTAGCGGCCTACAATGAGCAGTTCTTC
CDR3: CASSFGLAAYNEQFF

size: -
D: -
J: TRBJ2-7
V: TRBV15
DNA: TGTGCCACCAGCAGAGACGAGCGGACCTACGAGCAGTACTTC
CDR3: CATSRDERTYEQYF

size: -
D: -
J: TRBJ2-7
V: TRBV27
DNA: TGTGCCAGCAGGACCTTGGGGCAGGGGAACCACGAGCAGTACTTC
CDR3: CASRTLGQGNHEQYF

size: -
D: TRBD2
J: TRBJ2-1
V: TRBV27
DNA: TGTGCCAGCAGTTTTAGGGCAGCGGGAGCCTTCAATGAGCAGTTCTTC
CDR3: CASSFRAAGAFNEQFF

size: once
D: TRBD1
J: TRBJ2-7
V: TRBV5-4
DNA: TGTGCCAGCAGCTTGGGGCAGGGGGTGGGCGAGCAGTACTTC
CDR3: CASSLGQGVGEQYF

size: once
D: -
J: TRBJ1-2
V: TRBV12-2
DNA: TGTGCAAGTCGCTTAGCGGGACAGGGAGGAAAGTTCTATGGCTACACCTTC
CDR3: CASRLAGQGGKFYGYTF

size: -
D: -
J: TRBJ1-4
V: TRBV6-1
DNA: TGTGCCAGCAGTGTCTTAGGCGGGACGAGAAAACTGTTTTTT
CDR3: CASSVLGGTRKLFF

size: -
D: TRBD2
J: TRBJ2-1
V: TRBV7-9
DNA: TGTGCCAGCAGCTTAGCTGGGCGGGAGGGGGCTAATGAGCAGTTCTTC
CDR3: CASSLAGREGANEQFF

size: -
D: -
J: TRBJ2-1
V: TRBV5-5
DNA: TGTGCCAGCAGCTCTGAAGCCTTGCTAATCGCATCCTACAATGAGCAGTTCTTC
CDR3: CASSSEALLIASYNEQFF

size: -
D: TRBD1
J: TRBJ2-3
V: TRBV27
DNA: TGTGCCAGCAGTTTTAAGGACAGGGCGGGAGATACGCAGTATTTT
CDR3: CASSFKDRAGDTQYF

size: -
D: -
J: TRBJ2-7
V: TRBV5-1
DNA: TGCGCCAGCAGCTTGGGGACAGTTGAGCAGTACTTC
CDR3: CASSLGTVEQYF

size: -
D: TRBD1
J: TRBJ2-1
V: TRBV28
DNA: TGTGCCAGCAGCCCCGACGGGACAGGCAATGAGCAGTTCTTC
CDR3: CASSPDGTGNEQFF

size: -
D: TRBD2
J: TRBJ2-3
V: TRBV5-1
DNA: TGCGCCAGCAGCTCGACTAGCGGGAGGGGGGATACGCAGTATTTT
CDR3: CASSSTSGRGDTQYF

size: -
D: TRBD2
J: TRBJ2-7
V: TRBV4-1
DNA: TGCGCCAGCAGCCAAGTCCTAGCGGGAGATATCTACGAGCAGTACTTC
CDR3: CASSQVLAGDIYEQYF

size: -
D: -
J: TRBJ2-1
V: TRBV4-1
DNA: TGTGCCAGCAGCCAAGATCAGTTGGGGCTAGGGAATGAGCAGTTCTTC
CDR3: CASSQDQLGLGNEQFF

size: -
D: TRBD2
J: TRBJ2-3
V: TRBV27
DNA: TGTGCCAGCAGACAAGGGCTAGCGGGAGTCAAGGTTTCAGATACGCAGTATTTT
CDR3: CASRQGLAGVKVSDTQYF

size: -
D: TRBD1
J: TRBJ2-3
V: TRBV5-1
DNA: TGCGCCAGCAGCTTGGGGGCCATAGGACAGGGAAGGGATACGCAGTATTTT
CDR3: CASSLGAIGQGRDTQYF

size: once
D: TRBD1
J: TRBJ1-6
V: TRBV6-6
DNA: TGTGCCAGCAGTTCGACAGGGTGGAATTCACCCCTCCACTTT
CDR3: CASSSTGWNSPLHF

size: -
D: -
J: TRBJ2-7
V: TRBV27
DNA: TGTGCCAGCAGTTTGGGGGCCCCCTACGAGCAGTACTTC
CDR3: CASSLGAPYEQYF

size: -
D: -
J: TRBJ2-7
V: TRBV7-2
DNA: TGTGCCAGCAGCCTGGGACTGCTGTTAGGTGAGCAGTACTTC
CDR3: CASSLGLLLGEQYF

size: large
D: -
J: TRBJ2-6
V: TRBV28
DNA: TGTGCCAGCAGTTTCTACGGGATCTCTGGGGCCAACGTCCTGACTTTC
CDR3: CASSFYGISGANVLTF